A single sample is the source of the 4 T cell receptor beta chains below, sequenced in a study of T cells after yellow fever vaccination. From the 5' RACE reads, TCRdb called clonotypes with MiXCR, one entry per CDR3 protein. The sample yields approximately 300,000 distinct CDR3 sequences, around 7.3% seen once. The sample in question was PBMCs, obtained more than 35 days after the first yellow fever vaccination. The receptor source for this set is a man aged 18 to 29 who received the YFV17D yellow fever vaccine.

This chain links TRBV7-6 with TRBJ2-7; D call uncertain. This CDR3 contains 16 residues. Germline values: CDR1 SGHVS, CDR2 FNYEAQ. Trimming cost V 1 base and J 2 bases, with 15 bases left between them. For the CDR3, the DNA is TGTGCCAGCAGCTTAGTCACCGGCAGGAATCCCTACGAGCAGTACTTC. It yields the protein CASSLVTGRNPYEQYF.

This clonotype occurred many times. The CDR3 protein is CASSSTGGRGYTF. DNA for the CDR3: TGTGCCAGCAGTTCGACAGGGGGCAGGGGCTACACCTTC. The rearrangement uses TRBV12-3 or TRBV12-4 and TRBJ1-2, with 10 bases aligning to TRBD1. This CDR3 spans 13 amino acids. The trim removed 4 bases at V and 8 bases at J, leaving 4 bases unmatched.

The rearrangement links TRBV7-2 to TRBJ1-2; D perhaps matches TRBD1 (6 bases). CDR3 length: 15 residues. V dropped 5 bases and J dropped 2 bases, with 15 bases sitting between them. Germline V lookup: CDR1 SGHTA, CDR2 FQGNSA. The CDR3 reads CASSPRRGENYGYTF. The CDR3 DNA follows: TGTGCCAGCAGCCCAAGAAGGGGGGAAAACTATGGCTACACCTTC.

This clonotype was picked up many times. This chain joins TRBV7-2 and TRBJ2-2; perhaps TRBD2 as D (6 bases). V was shortened by 5 bases and J by 4 bases, with 20 bases between the two germline ends. The CDR3 is 17 amino acids. The germline V gene has CDR1 SGHTA and CDR2 FQGNSA. The CDR3 DNA follows: TGTGCCAGCAGCAACTTGCGGGGAGGCCCGGGCACCGGGGAGCTGTTTTTT. Protein: CASSNLRGGPGTGELFF.